This TCR beta chain is from a study of glioma-infiltrating T cells. General observations from the study: Very few CDR3 sequences were shared between tissue and blood. Above-expected tissue-blood divergence occurred in all gliomas, most in low-grade ones.

Amplification of TCR alpha and beta CDR3 regions from RNA used iRepertoire nested multiplex PCR. TCRdb analysed the multiplex PCR reads with MiXCR anew, one entry per CDR3 protein. The sample contains a few hundred thousand distinct CDR3 sequences, around 45% of which appear only once. As to this clonotype: Its cognate antigen is unknown.

CDR3 length: 13 residues. Between the trimmed V and J ends, which lost 0 bases and 4 bases, there was a span of 6 bases. Germline CDR1 and CDR2: SGHAT and FQNNGV. Material: glioma tissue, nonneoplastic brain tissue, or PBMCs (not recorded which). The V call is TRBV11-2, the J call TRBJ1-1; D is unresolved. The source of this sequence is a human donor with low-grade glioma or glioblastoma, undergoing nonglioma brain surgery, or in good health (not recorded which). Here the CDR3 DNA reads TGTGCCAGCAGCTTAGATCTGGGCACTGAAGCTTTCTTT. Its protein product is CASSLDLGTEAFF.